This TCR beta chain stems from a study of blood T cells in healthy people across ages. The wider study: About one barcoded beta molecule per two T cells was the capture yield of template switching.

The CDR3 runs 13 residues. Germline loops: CDR1 SGHRS, CDR2 YFSETQ. Trimming stripped 5 bases from V and 7 bases from J, with 15 bases between. This clonotype was seen more than once but under ten times. Its antigen is not identified. Study-wide points: Both naive CD4+ cell counts and diversity were greater in long-lived donors than in aged donors.

Combining a sample-barcoded 5' primer with a J-beta primer mix, a second PCR ran for 7 to 11 cycles. TCRdb re-analysed the 5' RACE reads in MiXCR, keeping a single row per CDR3 protein. The profile shows around 1,000,000 distinct CDR3 sequences, roughly two fifths of them singletons. Extracted total RNA amounted to at least 5.5 micrograms for each sample. J is TRBJ1-1 and V is TRBV5-1, with D possibly being TRBD1 (6 bases). Sequenced material: blood. The receptor was isolated from a man between 18 and 29 years old in good health. CDR3 nucleotides: TGCGCCAGCAGTCATCAGGGGCAGCGTGAAGCTTTCTTT. Translated: CASSHQGQREAFF. Based on the CDR3 plus reference TRBV5-1 and TRBJ1-1, the full variable domain is KAGVTQTPRYLIKTRGQQVTLSCSPISGHRSVSWYQQTPGQGLQFLFEYFSETQRNKGNFPGRFSGRQFSNSRSEMNVSTLELGDSALYLCASSHQGQREAFFGQGTRLTVV.